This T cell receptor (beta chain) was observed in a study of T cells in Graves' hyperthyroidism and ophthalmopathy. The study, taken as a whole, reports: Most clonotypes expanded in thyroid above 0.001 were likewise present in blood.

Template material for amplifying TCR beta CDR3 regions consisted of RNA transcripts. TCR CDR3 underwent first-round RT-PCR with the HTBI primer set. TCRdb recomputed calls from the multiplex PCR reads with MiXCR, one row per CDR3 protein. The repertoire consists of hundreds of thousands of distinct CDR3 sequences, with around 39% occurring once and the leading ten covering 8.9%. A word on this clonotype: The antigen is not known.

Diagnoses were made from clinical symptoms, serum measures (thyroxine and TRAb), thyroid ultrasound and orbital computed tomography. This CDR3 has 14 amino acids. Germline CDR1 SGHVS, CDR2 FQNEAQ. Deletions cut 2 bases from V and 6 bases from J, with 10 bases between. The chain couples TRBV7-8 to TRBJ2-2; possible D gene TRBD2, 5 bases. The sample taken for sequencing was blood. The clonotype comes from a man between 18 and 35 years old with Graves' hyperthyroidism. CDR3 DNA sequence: TGTGCCAGCAGCTTACCAGAGGGCGCCGGGGAGCTGTTTTTT. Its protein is CASSLPEGAGELFF. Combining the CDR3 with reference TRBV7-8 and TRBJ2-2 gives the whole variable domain GAGVSQSPRYKVAKRGQDVALRCDPISGHVSLFWYQQALGQGPEFLTYFQNEAQLDKSGLPSDRFFAERPEGSVSTLKIQRTQQEDSAVYLCASSLPEGAGELFFGEGSRLTVL.